A single sample is the source of the 4 T cell receptor beta chains below, sequenced in a study of blood T cell repertoires in COVID-19. Generated by immunoSEQ multiplex PCR, the TCRdb table keeps only in-frame clones and is missing some. The sample includes some 450,000 clones, around 90% of them seen just once. The sample taken for sequencing was peripheral blood. The receptors stem from a man aged 18-30 years with COVID-19, enrolled during active disease.

This chain links TRBV19 with TRBJ1-1, with TRBD1 matching 8 bases. Germline CDR1 is LNHDA and CDR2 is SQIVND (reference sequence). The CDR3 has 14 amino acids. The trim removed 5 bases at V and 4 bases at J, leaving 6 bases unmatched. The CDR3 loop is CASSSTGGGTEAFF. CDR3 DNA: TGTGCCAGTAGTTCAACAGGGGGGGGCACTGAAGCTTTCTTT.

V is TRBV12-3 or TRBV12-4 and J is TRBJ2-7; D remains ambiguous. V was clipped by 7 bases and J by 3 bases, with 7 bases between them. This CDR3 is built from 11 residues. CDR3 DNA: TGTGCCAGCACTTTCGGCTACGAGCAGTACTTC. Translation: CASTFGYEQYF.

The chain carries TRBV2 and TRBJ2-2; 9 nucleotides agree with TRBD1. Trimming at V came to 6 bases and at J to 6 bases, leaving 8 bases not matched to a gene. The germline gives CDR1 SNHLY, CDR2 FYNNEI. CDR3 length equals 15 residues. In DNA, the CDR3 is TGTGCCAGCAGGGATTACAGGGGGCTGGCCGGGGAGCTGTTTTTT. Protein: CASRDYRGLAGELFF.

The chain couples TRBV7-9 to TRBJ1-1, with 10 bases that match TRBD1. Unmatched junction bases numbered 7, after V lost 6 bases and J lost 0 bases. The V gene's germline CDR1 is SEHNR and CDR2 FQNEAQ (reference sequence). CDR3 length: 16 residues. In DNA form, the CDR3 reads TGTGCCAGCAGTCAGACAGGACAGGGGGTGAACACTGAAGCTTTCTTT. Protein product: CASSQTGQGVNTEAFF.